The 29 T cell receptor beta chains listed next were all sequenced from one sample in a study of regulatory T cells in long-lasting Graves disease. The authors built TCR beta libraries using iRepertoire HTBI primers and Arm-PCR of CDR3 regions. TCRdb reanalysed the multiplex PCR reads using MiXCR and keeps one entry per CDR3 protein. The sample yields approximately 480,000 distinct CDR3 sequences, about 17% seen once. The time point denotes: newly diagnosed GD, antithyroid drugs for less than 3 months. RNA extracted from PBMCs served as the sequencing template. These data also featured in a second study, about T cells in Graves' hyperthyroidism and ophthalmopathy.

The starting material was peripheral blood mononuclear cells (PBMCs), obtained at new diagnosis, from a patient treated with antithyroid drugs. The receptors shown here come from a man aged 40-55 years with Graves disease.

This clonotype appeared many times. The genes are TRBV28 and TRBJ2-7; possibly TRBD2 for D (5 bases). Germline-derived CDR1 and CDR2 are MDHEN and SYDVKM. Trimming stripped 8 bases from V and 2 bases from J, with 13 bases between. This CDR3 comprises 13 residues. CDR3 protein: CASSRGTTYEQYF. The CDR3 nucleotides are TGTGCCAGCTCACGGGGTACTACCTACGAGCAGTACTTC.

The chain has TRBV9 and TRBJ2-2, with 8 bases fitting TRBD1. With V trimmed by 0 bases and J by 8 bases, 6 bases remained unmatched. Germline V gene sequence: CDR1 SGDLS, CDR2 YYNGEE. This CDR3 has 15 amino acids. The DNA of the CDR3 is TGTGCCAGCAGCGTAGTGGCAGGGGGCTCGGGGGAGCTGTTTTTT. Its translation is CASSVVAGGSGELFF. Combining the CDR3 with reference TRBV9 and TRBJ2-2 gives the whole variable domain DSGVTQTPKHLITATGQRVTLRCSPRSGDLSVYWYQQSLDQGLQFLIQYYNGEERAKGNILERFSAQQFPDLHSELNLSSLELGDSALYFCASSVVAGGSGELFFGEGSRLTVL.

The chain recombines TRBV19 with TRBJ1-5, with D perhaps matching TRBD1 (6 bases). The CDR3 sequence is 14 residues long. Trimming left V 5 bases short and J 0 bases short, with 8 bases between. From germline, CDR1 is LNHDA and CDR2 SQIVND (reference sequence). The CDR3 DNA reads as TGTGCCAGTAGTCGACAGGATAGCAATCAGCCCCAGCATTTT. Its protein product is CASSRQDSNQPQHF.

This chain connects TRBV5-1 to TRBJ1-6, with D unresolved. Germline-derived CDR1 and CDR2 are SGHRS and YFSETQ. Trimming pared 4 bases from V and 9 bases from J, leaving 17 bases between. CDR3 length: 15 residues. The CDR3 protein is CASSPDPFPFSPLHF. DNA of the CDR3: TGCGCCAGCAGCCCTGACCCGTTCCCATTTTCACCCCTCCACTTT.

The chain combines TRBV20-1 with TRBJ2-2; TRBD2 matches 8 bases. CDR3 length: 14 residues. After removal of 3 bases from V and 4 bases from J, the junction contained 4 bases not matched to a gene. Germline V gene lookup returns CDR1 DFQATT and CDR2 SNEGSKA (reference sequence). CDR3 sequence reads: CSASGRAPTGELFF. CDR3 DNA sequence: TGCAGTGCTAGCGGGAGGGCCCCCACCGGGGAGCTGTTTTTT.

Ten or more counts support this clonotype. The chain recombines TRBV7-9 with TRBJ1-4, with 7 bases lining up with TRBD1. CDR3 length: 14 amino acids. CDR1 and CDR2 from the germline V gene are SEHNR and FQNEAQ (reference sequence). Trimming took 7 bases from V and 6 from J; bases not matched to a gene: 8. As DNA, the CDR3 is TGTGCCAGCACCGATTTCACAGGGGATGAAAAACTGTTTTTT. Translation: CASTDFTGDEKLFF.

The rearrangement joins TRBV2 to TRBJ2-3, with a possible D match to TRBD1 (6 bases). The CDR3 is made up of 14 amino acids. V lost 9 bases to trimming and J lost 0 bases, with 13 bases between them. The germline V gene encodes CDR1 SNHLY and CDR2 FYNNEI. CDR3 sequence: CARGGPGSTDTQYF. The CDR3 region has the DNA TGTGCCAGAGGGGGACCTGGGAGCACAGATACGCAGTATTTT.

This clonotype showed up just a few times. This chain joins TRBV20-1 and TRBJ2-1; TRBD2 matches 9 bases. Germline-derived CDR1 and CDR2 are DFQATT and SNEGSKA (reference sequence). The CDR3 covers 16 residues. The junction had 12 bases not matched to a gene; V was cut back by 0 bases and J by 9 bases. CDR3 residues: CSARDRSGSLGSEQFF. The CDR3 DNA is TGCAGTGCTAGAGATCGTAGCGGGAGTCTGGGGAGTGAGCAGTTCTTC.

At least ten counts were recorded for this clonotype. DNA of the CDR3: TGTGCCAGCAGCTTTCCGGGACTAGCGGGATTGACAGATACGCAGTATTTT. Its translation is CASSFPGLAGLTDTQYF. V usage is TRBV7-8 and J usage is TRBJ2-3; TRBD2 matches 13 bases. In germline, CDR1 is SGHVS, CDR2 FQNEAQ. This CDR3 contains 17 residues. Trimming took 3 bases from V and 3 from J; bases not matched to a gene: 6.

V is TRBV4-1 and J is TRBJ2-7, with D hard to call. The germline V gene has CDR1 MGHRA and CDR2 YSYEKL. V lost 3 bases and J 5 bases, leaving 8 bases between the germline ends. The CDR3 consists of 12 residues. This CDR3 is CASSHEKNEQYF. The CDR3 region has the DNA TGCGCCAGCAGCCATGAAAAGAACGAGCAGTACTTC.

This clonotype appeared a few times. The CDR3 region is CSARTRGQTQYF. The CDR3 bases are TGCAGTGCTAGAACCCGTGGACAGACCCAGTACTTC. This chain uses TRBV20-1 with TRBJ2-5; D uncertain. CDR3 length: 12 amino acids. Germline V gives CDR1 DFQATT, CDR2 SNEGSKA (reference sequence). The germline V and J ends were trimmed by 2 bases and 6 bases, with 10 bases remaining between them.

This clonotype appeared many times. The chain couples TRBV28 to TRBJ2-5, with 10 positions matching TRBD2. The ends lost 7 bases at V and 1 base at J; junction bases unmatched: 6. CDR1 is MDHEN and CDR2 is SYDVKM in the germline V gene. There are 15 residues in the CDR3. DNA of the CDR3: TGTGCCAGCAAAAAGACTAGCGGGTCCCAAGAGACCCAGTACTTC. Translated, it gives CASKKTSGSQETQYF.

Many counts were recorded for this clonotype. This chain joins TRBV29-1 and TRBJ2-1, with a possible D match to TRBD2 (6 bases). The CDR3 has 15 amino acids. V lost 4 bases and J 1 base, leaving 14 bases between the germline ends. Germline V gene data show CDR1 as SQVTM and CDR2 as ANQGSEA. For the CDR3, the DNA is TGCAGCGTTGTATCGGTACGGGGGTCCTACAATGAGCAGTTCTTC. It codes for CSVVSVRGSYNEQFF.

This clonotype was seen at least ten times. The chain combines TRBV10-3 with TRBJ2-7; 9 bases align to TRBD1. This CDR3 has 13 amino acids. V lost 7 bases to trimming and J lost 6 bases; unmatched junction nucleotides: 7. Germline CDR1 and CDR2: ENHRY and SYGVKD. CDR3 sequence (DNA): TGTGCCATCAAGGACGACAGGGGGGTCGAGCAGTACTTC. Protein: CAIKDDRGVEQYF.

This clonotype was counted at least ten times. As DNA, the CDR3 is TGCAGTGCTAGAGATTGGCTTGCTCAGGGATTGACCCAGTACTTC. Its translation: CSARDWLAQGLTQYF. This rearrangement joins TRBV20-1 to TRBJ2-5; weak D call: TRBD1 (5 bases). V was pared by 0 bases and J by 7 bases, with 18 bases between. This CDR3 contains 15 residues. Looked up from germline, CDR1 is DFQATT and CDR2 is SNEGSKA (reference sequence).

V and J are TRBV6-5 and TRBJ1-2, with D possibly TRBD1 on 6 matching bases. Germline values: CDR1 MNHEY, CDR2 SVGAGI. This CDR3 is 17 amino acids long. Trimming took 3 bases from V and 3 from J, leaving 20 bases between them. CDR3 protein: CASSYQGKEGVDYGYTF. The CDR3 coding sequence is TGTGCCAGCAGTTATCAGGGGAAAGAAGGAGTTGACTATGGCTACACCTTC.

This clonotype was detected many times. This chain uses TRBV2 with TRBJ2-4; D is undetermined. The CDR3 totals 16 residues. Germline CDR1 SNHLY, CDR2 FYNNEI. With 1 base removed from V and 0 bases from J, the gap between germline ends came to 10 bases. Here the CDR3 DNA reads TGTGCCAGCAGTGAAGGTGGAGAACTAGCCAAAAACATTCAGTACTTC. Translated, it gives CASSEGGELAKNIQYF.

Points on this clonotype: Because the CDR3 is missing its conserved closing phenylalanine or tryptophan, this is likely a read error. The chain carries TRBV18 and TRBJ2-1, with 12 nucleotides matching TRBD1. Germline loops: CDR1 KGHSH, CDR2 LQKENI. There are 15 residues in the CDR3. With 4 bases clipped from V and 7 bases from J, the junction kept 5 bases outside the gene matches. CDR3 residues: CASSQGQGAPNEQFS. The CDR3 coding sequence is TGTGCCAGCTCACAGGGACAGGGGGCGCCTAATGAGCAGTTCTCC.

The CDR3 protein is CASSSTPSYGYTF. As DNA, the CDR3 is TGTGCCAGCAGCTCAACACCGTCCTATGGCTACACCTTC. The chain links TRBV7-9 to TRBJ1-2, with no clear D. The CDR3 consists of 13 residues. V lost 4 bases to trimming and J lost 4 bases, with 10 bases between them. Germline V gene data show CDR1 as SEHNR and CDR2 as FQNEAQ (reference sequence).

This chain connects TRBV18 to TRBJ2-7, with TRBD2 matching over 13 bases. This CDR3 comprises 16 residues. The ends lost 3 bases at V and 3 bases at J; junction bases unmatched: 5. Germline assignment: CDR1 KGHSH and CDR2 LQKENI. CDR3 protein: CASSPGLAGQVYEQYF. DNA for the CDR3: TGTGCCAGCTCACCGGGACTAGCGGGACAGGTCTACGAGCAGTACTTC.

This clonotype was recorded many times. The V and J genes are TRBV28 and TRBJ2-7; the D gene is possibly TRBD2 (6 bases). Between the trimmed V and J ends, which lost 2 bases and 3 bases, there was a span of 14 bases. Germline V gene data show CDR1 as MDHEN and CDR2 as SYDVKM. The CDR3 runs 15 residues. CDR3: CASSLGGNKLYEQYF. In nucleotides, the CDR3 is TGTGCCAGCAGTTTAGGCGGGAATAAGCTCTACGAGCAGTACTTC.

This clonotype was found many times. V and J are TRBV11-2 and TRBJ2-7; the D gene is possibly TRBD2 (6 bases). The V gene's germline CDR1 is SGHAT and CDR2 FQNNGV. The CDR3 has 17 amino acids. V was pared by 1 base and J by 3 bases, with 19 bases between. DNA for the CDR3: TGTGCCAGCAGCTTAGTGGTTGGCGGGGCCCTCGTCTACGAGCAGTACTTC. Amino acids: CASSLVVGGALVYEQYF.

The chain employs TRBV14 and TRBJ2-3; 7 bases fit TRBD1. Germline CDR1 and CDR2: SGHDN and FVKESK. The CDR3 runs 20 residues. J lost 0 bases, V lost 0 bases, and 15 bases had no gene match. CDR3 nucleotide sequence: TGTGCCAGCAGCCAAGACCGGGACAGATATAATCAAACTAGCACAGATACGCAGTATTTT. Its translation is CASSQDRDRYNQTSTDTQYF.

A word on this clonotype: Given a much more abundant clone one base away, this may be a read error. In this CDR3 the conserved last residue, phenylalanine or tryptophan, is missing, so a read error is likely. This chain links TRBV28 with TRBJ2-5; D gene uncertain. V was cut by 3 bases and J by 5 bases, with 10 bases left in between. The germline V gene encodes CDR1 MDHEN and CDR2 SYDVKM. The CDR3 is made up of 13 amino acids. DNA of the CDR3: TGTGCCAGCAGTTTTAGGTCGTACGAGACCCAGTACTCC. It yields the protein CASSFRSYETQYS.

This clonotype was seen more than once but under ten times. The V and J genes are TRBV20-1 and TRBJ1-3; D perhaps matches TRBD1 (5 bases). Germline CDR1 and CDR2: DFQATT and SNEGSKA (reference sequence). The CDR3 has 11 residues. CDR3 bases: TGCAATCGGGACTGCGGAAACACCATATATTTT. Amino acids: CNRDCGNTIYF.

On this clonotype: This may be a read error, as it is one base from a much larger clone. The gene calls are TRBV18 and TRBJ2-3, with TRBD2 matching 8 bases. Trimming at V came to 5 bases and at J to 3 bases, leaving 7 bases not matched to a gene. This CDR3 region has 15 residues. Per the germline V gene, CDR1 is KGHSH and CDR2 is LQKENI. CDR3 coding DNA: TGTGCCAGCTCATCACAAAGCGGGAGAACAGATACGCAGTATTTT. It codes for CASSSQSGRTDTQYF.

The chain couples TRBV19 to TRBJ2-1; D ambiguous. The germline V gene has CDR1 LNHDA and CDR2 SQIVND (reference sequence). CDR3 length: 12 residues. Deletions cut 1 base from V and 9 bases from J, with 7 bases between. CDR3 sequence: CASSIGGIEQFF. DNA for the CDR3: TGTGCCAGTAGTATAGGTGGGATTGAGCAGTTCTTC. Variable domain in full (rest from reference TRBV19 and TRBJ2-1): DGGITQSPKYLFRKEGQNVTLSCEQNLNHDAMYWYRQDPGQGLRLIYYSQIVNDFQKGDIAEGYSVSREKKESFPLTVTSAQKNPTAFYLCASSIGGIEQFFGPGTRLTVL.

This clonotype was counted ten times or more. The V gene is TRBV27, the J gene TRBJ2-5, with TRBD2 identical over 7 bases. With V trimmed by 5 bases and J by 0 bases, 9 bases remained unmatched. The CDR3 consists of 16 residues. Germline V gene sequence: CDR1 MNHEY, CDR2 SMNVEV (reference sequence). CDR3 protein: CASSESRTRNQETQYF. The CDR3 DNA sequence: TGTGCCAGCAGTGAATCTAGGACTAGGAACCAAGAGACCCAGTACTTC.

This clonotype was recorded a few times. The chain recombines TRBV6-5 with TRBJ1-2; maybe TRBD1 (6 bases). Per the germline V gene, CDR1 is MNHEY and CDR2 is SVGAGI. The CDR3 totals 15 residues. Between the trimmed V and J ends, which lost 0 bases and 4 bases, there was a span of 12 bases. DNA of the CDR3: TGTGCCAGCAGTTACTCAACAGGGTACGGCTATGGCTACACCTTC. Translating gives CASSYSTGYGYGYTF.